This record concerns one T cell receptor beta chain sequence. Profiled with immunoSEQ multiplex PCR; TCRdb holds only in-frame clones, not every one. The top ten clones hold roughly 18% of a sample with some 190,000 clones, more than 70% of them seen once. Trimming cost V 6 bases and J 2 bases, with 16 bases left between them. CDR1 LNHDA and CDR2 SQIVND come from the germline V gene (reference sequence). The CDR3 spans 15 residues. These data originate in a study of blood T cell repertoires in COVID-19. Study-wide context: Researchers got acute and convalescent COVID-19 samples from the United States, Italy and Spain. PBMCs, B-cell-depleted T cells, or T cells provided the cDNA or gDNA that made up the material.

This clonotype was sampled from a person aged 65 to 79 with COVID-19, enrolled during active disease. Material for sequencing was peripheral blood. The genes are TRBV19 and TRBJ1-2; no reliable D call. The CDR3 DNA reads TGTGCCAGTAGCGCAAGAGGCAGTAGGAACTATGGCTACACCTTC. The encoded protein is CASSARGSRNYGYTF.